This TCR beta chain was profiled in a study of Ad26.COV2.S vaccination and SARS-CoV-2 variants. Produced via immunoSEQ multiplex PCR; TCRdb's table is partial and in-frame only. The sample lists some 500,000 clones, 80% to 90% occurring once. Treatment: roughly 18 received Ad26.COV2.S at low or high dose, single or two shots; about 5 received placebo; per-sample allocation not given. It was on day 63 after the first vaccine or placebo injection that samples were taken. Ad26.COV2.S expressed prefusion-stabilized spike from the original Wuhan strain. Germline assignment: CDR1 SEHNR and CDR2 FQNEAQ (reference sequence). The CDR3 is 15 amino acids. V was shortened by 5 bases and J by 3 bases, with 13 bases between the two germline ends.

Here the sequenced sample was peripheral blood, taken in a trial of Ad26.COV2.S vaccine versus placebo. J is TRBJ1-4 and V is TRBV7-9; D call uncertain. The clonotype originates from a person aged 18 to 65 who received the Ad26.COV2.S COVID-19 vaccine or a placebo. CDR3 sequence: CASSRGRASNEKLFF. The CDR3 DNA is TGTGCCAGCAGCCGTGGCCGAGCCTCTAATGAAAAACTGTTTTTT.